This T cell receptor (beta chain) is from a study of radiotherapy plus CTLA-4 blockade in lung cancer. Germline V gene sequence: CDR1 SNHLY, CDR2 FYNNEI. CDR3 length equals 17 residues. Trimming at V came to 1 base and at J to 1 base, leaving 6 bases not matched to a gene. Profiled with immunoSEQ multiplex PCR; TCRdb holds only in-frame clones, not every one. The table shows 50,000 to 65,000 clones, with roughly 79% occurring only once. This chain uses TRBV2 with TRBJ1-4; 7 bases are a match to TRBD1. This receptor was obtained from a human donor with non-small cell lung cancer whose response to radiotherapy plus ipilimumab could not be evaluated. The source material was peripheral blood, sampled from a patient treated with radiotherapy plus ipilimumab. The CDR3 region has the DNA TGTGCCAGCAGTGAAGACCTGCAGGGGGTAACTAATGAAAAACTGTTTTTT. Protein sequence: CASSEDLQGVTNEKLFF. The full variable domain, with the rest looked up from reference TRBV2 and TRBJ1-4, is EPEVTQTPSHQVTQMGQEVILRCVPISNHLYFYWYRQILGQKVEFLVSFYNNEISEKSEIFDDQFSVERPDGSNFTLKIRSTKLEDSAMYFCASSEDLQGVTNEKLFFGSGTQLSVL.